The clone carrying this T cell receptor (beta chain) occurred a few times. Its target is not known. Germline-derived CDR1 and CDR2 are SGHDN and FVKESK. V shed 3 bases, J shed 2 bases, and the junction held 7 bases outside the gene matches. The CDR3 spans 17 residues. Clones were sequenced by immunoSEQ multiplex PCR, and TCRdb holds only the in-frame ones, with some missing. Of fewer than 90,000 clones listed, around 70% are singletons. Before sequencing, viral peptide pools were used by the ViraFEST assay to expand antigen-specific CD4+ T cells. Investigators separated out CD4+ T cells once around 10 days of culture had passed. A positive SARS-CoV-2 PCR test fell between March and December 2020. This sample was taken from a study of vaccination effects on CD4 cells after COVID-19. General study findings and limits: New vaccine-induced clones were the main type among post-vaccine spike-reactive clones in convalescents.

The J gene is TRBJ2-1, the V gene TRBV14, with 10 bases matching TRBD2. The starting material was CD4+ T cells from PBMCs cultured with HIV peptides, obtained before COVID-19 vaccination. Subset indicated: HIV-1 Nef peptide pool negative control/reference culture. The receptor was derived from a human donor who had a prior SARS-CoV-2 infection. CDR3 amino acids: CASSQRPGLAPYNEQFF. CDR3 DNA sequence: TGTGCCAGCAGCCAGCGCCCGGGACTAGCGCCCTACAATGAGCAGTTCTTC.